In its sample, the clone carrying this T cell receptor beta chain was seen a few times. What it binds is not known. The sample is drawn from a study of regulatory T cells in long-lasting Graves disease. Per the germline V gene, CDR1 is MNHEY and CDR2 is SVGEGT. The ends were cut back, 5 bases at V and 2 bases at J, with 16 bases in the middle. This CDR3 region has 15 residues. Both iRepertoire HTBI primers and Arm-PCR of CDR3 regions were used to build the TCR beta libraries. TCRdb analysed the multiplex PCR reads with MiXCR anew, one entry per CDR3 protein. The data hold over 250,000 distinct CDR3 sequences, with 22% observed a single time. The study, taken as a whole, reports: Persistent disease preferred TRBV28, TRBJ1-2 and TRBJ2-5. TCR diversity was lower in persistent than newly diagnosed Graves' disease.

Time point indicated: persistent/refractory GD, antithyroid drugs over 5 years with positive TRAb. The TCR library used RNA extracted from PBMCs. The genes are TRBV6-2 or TRBV6-3 and TRBJ2-7; the D gene is possibly TRBD1 (7 bases). The starting material was peripheral blood mononuclear cells (PBMCs), obtained when the disease was refractory, from a patient treated with antithyroid drugs. The clonotype originates from a female donor with Graves disease. The CDR3 region has the DNA TGTGCCAGCAGTCCTAGAATCAGGGGGGCCTACGAGCAGTACTTC. This gives the protein CASSPRIRGAYEQYF.